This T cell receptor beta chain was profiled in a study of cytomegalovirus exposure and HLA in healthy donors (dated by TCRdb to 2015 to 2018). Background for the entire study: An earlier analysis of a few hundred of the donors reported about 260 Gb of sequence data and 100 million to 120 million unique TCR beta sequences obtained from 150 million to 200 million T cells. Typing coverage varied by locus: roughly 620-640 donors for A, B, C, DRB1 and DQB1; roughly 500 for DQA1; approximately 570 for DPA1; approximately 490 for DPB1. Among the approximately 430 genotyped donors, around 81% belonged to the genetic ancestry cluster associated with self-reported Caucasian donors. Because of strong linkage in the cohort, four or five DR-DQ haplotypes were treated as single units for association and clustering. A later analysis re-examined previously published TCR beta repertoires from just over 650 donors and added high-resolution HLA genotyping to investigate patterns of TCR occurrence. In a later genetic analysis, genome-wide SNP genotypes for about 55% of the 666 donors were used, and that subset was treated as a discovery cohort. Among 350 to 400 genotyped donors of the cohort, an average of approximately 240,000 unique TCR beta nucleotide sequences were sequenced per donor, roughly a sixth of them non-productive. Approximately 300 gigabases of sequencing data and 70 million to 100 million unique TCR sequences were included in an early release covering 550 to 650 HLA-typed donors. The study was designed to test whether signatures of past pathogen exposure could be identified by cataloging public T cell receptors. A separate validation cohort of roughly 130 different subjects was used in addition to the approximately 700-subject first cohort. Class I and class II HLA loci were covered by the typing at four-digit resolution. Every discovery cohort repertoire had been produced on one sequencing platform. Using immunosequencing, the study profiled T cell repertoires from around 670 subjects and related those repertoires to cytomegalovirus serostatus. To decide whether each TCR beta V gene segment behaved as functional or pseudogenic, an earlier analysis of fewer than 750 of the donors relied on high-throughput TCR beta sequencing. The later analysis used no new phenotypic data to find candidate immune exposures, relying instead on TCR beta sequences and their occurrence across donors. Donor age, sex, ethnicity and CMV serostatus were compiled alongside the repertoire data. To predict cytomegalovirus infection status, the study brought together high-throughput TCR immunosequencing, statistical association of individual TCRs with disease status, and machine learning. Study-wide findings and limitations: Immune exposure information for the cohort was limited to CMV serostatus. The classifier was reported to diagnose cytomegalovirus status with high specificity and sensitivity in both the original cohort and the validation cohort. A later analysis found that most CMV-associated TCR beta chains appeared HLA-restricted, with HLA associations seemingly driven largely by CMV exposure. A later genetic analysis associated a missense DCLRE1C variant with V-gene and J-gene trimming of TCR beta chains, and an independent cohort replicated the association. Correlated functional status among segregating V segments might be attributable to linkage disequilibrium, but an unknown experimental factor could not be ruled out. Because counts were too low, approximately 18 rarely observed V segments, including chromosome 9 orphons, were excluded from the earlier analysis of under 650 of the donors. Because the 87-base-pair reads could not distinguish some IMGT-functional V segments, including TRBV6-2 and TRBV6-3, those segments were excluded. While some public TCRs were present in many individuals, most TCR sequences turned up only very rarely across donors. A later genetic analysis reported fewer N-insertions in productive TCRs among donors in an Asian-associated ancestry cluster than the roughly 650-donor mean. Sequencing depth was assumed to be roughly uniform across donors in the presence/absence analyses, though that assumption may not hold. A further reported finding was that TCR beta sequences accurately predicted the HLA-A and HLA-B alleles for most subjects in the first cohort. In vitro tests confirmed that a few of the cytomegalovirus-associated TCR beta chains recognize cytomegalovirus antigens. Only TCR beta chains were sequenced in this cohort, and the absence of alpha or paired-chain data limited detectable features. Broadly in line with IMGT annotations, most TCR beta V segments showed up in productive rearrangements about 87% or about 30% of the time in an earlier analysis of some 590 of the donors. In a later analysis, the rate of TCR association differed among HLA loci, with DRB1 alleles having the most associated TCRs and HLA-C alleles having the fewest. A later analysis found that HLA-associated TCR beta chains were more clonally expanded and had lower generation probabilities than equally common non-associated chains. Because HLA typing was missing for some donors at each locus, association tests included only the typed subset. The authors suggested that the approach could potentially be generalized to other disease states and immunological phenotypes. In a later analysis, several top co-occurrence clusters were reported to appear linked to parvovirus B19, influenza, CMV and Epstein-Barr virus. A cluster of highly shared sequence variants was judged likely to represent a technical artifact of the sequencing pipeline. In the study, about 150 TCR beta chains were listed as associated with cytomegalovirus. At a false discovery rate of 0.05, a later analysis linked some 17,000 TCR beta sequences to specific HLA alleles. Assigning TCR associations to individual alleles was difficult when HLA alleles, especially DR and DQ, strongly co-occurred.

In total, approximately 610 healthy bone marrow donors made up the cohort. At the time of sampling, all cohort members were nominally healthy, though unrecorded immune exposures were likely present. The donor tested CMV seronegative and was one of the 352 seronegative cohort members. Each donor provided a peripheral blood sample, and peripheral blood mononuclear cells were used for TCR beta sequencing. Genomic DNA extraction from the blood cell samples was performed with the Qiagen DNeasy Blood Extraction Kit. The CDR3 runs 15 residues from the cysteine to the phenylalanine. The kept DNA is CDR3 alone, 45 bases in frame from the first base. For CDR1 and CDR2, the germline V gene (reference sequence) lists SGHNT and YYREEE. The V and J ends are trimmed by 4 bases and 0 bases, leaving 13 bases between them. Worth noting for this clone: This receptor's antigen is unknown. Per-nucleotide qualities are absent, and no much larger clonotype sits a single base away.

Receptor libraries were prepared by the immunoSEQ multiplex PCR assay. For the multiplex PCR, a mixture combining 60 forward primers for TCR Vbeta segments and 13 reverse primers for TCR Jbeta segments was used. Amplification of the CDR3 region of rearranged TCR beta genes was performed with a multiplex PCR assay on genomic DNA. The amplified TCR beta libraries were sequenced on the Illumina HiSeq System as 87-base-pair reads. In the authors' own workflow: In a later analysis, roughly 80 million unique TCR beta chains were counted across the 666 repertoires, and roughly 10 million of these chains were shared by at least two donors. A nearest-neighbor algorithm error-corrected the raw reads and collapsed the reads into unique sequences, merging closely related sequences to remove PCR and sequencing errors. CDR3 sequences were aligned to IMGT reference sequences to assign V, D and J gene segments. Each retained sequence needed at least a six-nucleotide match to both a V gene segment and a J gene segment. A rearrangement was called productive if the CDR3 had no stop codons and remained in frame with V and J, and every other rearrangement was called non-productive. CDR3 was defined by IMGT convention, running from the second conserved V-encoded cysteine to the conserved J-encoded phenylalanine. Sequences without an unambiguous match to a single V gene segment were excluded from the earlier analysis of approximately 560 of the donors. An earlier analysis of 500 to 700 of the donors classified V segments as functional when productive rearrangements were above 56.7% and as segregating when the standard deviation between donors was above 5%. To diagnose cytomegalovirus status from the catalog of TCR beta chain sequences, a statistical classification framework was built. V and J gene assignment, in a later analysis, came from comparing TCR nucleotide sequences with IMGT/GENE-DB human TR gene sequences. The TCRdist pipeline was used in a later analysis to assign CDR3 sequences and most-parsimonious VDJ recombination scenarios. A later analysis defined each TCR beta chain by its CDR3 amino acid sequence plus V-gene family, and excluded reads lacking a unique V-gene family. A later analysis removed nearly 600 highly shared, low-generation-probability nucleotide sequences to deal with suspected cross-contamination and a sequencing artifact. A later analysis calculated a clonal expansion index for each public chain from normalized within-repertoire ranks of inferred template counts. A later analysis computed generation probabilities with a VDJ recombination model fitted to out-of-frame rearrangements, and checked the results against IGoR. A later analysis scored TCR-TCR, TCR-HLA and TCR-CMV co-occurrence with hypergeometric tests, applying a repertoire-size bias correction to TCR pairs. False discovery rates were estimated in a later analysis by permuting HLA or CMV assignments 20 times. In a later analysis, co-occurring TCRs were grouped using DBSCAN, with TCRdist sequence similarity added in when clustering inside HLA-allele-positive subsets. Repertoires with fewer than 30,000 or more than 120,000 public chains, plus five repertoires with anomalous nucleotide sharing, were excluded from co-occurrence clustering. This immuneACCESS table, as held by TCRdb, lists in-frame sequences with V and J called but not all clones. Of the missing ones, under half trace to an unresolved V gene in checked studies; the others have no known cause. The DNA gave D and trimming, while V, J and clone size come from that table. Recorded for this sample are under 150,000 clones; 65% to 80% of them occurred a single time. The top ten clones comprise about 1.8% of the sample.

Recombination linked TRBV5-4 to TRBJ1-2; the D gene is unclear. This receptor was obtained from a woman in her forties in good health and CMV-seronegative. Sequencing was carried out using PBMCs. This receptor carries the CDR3 CASSTSRGANYGYTF. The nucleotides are TGTGCCAGCAGCACCAGCCGGGGAGCTAACTATGGCTACACCTTC.